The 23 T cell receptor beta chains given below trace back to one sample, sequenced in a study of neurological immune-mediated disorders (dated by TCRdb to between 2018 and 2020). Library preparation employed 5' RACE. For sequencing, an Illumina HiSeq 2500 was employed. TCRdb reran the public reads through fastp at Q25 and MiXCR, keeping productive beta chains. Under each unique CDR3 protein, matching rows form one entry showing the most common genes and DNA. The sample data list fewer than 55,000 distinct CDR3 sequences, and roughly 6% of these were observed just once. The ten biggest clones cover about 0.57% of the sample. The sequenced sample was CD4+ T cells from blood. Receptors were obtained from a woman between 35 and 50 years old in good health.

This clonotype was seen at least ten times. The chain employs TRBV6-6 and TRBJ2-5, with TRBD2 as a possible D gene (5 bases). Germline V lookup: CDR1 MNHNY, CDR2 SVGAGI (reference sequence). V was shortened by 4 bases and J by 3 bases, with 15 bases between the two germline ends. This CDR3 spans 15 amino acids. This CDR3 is CASSSGKPVEETQYF. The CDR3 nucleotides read TGTGCCAGCAGTTCGGGGAAACCAGTAGAAGAGACCCAGTACTTC.

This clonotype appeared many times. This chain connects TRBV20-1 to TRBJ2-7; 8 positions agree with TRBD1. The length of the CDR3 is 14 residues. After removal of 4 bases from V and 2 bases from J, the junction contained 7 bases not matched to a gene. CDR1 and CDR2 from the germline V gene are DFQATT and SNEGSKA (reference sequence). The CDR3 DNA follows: TGCAGTGCTAAGTCCGGACAGGGCCCCTACGAGCAGTACTTC. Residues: CSAKSGQGPYEQYF.

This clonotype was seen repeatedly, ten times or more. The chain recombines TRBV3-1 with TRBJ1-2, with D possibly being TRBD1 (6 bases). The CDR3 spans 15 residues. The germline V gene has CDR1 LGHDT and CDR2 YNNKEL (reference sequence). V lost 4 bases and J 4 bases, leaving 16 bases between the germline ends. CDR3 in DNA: TGTGCCAGCAGCCCATCCGGGACAACGCTCTATGGCTACACCTTC. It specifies CASSPSGTTLYGYTF.

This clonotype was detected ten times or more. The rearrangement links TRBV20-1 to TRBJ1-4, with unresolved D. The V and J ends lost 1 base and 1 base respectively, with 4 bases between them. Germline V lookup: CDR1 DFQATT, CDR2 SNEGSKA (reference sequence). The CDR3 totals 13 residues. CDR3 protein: CSARGLTNEKLFF. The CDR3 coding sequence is TGCAGTGCTAGAGGCCTAACTAATGAAAAACTGTTTTTT.

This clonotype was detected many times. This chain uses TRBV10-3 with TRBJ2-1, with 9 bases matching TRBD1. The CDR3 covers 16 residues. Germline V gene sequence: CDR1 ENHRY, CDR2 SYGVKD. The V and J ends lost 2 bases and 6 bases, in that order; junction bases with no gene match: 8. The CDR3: CAISERSGTGFNEQFF. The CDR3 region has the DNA TGTGCCATCAGTGAGAGATCCGGGACAGGGTTCAATGAGCAGTTCTTC.

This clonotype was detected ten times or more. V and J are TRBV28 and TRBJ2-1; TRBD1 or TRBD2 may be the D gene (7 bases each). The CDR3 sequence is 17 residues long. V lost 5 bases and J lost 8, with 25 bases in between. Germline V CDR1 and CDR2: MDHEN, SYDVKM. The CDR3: CASSALTGKVGGDEQFF. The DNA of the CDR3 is TGTGCCAGCAGTGCCCTGACAGGGAAGGTGGGGGGGGATGAGCAGTTCTTC. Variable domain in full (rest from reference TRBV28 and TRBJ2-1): DVKVTQSSRYLVKRTGEKVFLECVQDMDHENMFWYRQDPGLGLRLIYFSYDVKMKEKGDIPEGYSVSREKKERFSLILESASTNQTSMYLCASSALTGKVGGDEQFFGPGTRLTVL.

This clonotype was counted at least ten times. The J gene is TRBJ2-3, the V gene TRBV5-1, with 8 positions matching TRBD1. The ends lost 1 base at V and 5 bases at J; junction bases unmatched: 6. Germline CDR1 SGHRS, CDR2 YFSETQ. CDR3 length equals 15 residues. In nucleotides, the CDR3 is TGCGCCAGCAGCTTGTCCCCCAGGGGGCAAGATACGCAGTATTTT. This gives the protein CASSLSPRGQDTQYF.

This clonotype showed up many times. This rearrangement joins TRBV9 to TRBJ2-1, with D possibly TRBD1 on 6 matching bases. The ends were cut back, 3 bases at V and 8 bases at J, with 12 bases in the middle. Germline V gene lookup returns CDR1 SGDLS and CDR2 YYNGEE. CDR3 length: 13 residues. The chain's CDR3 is CASSETGFDEQFF. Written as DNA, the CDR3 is TGTGCCAGCAGCGAGACAGGCTTCGATGAGCAGTTCTTC.

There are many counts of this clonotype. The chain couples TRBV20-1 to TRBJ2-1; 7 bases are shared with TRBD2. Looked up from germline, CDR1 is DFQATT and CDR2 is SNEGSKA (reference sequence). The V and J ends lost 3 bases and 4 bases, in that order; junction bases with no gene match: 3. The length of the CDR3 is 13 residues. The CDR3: CSASNGRYNEQFF. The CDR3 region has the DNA TGCAGTGCTAGTAACGGGAGGTACAATGAGCAGTTCTTC.

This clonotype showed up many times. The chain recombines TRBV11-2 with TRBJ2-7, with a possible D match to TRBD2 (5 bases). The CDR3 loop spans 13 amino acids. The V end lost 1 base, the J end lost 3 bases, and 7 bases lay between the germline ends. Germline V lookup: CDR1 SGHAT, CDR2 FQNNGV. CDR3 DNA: TGTGCCAGCAGCTTAGCGGGATACTACGAGCAGTACTTC. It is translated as CASSLAGYYEQYF.

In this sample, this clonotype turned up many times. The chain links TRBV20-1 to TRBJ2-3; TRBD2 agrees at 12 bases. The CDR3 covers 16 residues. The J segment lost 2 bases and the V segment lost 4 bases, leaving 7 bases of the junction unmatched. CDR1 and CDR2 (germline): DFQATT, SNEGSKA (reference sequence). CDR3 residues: CSATMTSGSFTDTQYF. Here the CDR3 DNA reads TGCAGTGCTACTATGACTAGCGGGAGTTTCACAGATACGCAGTATTTT.

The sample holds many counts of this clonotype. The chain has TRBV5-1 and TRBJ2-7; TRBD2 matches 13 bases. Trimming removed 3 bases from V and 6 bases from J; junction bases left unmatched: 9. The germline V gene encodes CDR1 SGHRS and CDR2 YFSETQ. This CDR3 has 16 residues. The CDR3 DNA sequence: TGCGCCAGCAGCTCGGGACTAGCGGGAATGCTCGGCGAGCAGTACTTC. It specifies CASSSGLAGMLGEQYF.

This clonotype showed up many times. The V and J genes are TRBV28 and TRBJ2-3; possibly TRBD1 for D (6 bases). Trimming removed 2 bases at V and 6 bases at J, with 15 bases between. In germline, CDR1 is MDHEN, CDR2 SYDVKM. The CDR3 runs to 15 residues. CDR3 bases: TGTGCCAGCAGTTTAGGCAGGGGCGTGGTGGATACGCAGTATTTT. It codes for CASSLGRGVVDTQYF.

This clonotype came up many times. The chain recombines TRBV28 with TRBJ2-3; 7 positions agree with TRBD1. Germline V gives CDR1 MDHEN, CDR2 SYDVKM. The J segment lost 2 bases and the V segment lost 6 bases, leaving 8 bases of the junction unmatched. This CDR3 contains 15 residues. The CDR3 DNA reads TGTGCCAGCAGCGCCCTTGGACAGGTCACAGATACGCAGTATTTT. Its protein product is CASSALGQVTDTQYF. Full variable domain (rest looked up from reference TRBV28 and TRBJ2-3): DVKVTQSSRYLVKRTGEKVFLECVQDMDHENMFWYRQDPGLGLRLIYFSYDVKMKEKGDIPEGYSVSREKKERFSLILESASTNQTSMYLCASSALGQVTDTQYFGPGTRLTVL.

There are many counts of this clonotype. The CDR3 nucleotides read TGTGCCATCAGTGAGTCGGGACAGTCCTACGAGCAGTACTTC. This translates into CAISESGQSYEQYF. This chain joins TRBV10-3 and TRBJ2-7; 7 nucleotides align to TRBD1. Unmatched junction bases numbered 0, after V lost 0 bases and J lost 1 base. Germline CDR1 is ENHRY and CDR2 is SYGVKD. The CDR3 consists of 14 residues.

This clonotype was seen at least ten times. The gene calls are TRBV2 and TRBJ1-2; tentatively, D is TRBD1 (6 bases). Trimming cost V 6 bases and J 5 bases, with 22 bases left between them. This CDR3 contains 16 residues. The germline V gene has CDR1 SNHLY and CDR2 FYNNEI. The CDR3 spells CASSGGLGQPPYGYTF. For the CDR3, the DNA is TGTGCCAGCAGCGGAGGCCTGGGACAACCACCGTATGGCTACACCTTC.

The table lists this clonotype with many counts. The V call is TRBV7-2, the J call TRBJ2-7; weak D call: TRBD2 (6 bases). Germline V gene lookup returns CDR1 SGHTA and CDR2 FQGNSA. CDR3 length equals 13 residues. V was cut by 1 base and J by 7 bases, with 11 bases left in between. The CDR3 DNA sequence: TGTGCCAGCAGCTTAGAACGGGAGTTAGAGCAGTACTTC. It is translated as CASSLERELEQYF.

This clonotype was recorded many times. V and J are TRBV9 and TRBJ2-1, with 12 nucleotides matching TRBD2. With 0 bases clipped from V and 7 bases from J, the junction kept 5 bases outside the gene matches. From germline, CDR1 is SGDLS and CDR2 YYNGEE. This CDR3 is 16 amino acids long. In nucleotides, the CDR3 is TGTGCCAGCAGCGTAGTGACTAGCGGGAGAGGTAATGAGCAGTTCTTC. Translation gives CASSVVTSGRGNEQFF.

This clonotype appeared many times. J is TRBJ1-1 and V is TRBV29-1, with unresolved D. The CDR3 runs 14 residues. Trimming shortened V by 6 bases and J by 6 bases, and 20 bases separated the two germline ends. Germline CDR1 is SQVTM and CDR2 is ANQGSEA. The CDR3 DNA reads TGCAGCGTGGAAACTACTTTCGGACCGGCTGAAGCTTTCTTT. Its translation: CSVETTFGPAEAFF.

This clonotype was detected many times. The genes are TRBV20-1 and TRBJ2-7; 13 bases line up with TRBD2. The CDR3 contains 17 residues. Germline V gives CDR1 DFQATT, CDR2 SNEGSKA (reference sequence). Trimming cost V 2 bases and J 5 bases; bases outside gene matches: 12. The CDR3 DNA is TGCAGTGCTAGACCAGGACTAGCGGGAGCCGTACTCCACGAGCAGTACTTC. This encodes CSARPGLAGAVLHEQYF.

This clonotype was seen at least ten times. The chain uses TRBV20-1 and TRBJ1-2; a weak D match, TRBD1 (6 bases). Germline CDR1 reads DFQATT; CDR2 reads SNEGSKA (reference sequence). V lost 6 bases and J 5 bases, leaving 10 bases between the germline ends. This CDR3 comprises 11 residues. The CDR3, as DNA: TGCAGTGCCAGGGGCATTTATGGCTACACCTTC. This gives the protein CSARGIYGYTF.

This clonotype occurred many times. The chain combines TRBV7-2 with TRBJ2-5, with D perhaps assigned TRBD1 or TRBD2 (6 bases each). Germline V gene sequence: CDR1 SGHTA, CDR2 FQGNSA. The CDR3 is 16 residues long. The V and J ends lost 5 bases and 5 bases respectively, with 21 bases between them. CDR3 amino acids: CASSPPGAPWGETQYF. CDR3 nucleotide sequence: TGTGCCAGCAGCCCTCCGGGGGCCCCTTGGGGGGAGACCCAGTACTTC. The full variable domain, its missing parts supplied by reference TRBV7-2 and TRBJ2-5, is GAGVSQSPSNKVTEKGKDVELRCDPISGHTALYWYRQSLGQGLEFLIYFQGNSAPDKSGLPSDRFSAERTGGSVSTLTIQRTQQEDSAVYLCASSPPGAPWGETQYFGPGTRLLVL.

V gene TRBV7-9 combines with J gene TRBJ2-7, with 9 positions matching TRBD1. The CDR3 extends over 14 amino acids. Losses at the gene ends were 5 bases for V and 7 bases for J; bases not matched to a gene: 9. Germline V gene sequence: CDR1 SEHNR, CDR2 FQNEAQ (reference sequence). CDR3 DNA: TGTGCCAGCAGCCCCGCCGACAGGGGGAAAGAGCAGTACTTC. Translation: CASSPADRGKEQYF.